The 32 T cell receptor beta chains presented below share a single source sample, sequenced in a study of cytomegalovirus exposure and HLA in healthy donors. The PCR ran on 60 Vbeta and 13 Jbeta primers. Measured with immunoSEQ multiplex PCR; TCRdb has only the in-frame clones, and not every one. The data contain about 160,000 clones, approximately 81% of them singletons. What was sequenced was PBMCs. Every receptor here comes from a man aged 18 to 29 in good health and CMV-seronegative.

CDR3 DNA sequence: TGTGCCAGCAGTTTCCTCCCTAAAACCCCCGGGACAGGGAAACTGTTTTTT. Translating it yields CASSFLPKTPGTGKLFF. The rearrangement joins TRBV28 to TRBJ1-4; 9 bases map to TRBD1. This CDR3 contains 17 residues. The germline V gene encodes CDR1 MDHEN and CDR2 SYDVKM. V was pared by 3 bases and J by 11 bases, with 16 bases of the junction left unmatched.

V and J are TRBV4-3 and TRBJ2-3, with 7 bases aligning to TRBD2. Germline V gene data show CDR1 as LGHNA and CDR2 as YSLEER. The CDR3 covers 15 residues. Trimming at V came to 0 bases and at J to 6 bases, leaving 6 bases not matched to a gene. CDR3: CASSQDATSSDTQYF. CDR3 nucleotides: TGCGCCAGCAGCCAAGACGCGACTAGCAGCGATACGCAGTATTTT.

The chain joins TRBV7-9 to TRBJ1-5; no firm D call. The V and J ends lost 0 bases and 5 bases respectively, with 8 bases between them. CDR3 length equals 14 residues. Germline V lookup: CDR1 SEHNR, CDR2 FQNEAQ (reference sequence). CDR3 residues: CASSLAGRDQPQHF. In nucleotides, the CDR3 is TGTGCCAGCAGCTTAGCGGGGAGGGATCAGCCCCAGCATTTT.

The V gene is TRBV6-1, the J gene TRBJ1-2; D uncertain. Germline CDR1 is MNHNS and CDR2 is SASEGT. The CDR3 consists of 12 residues. The V and J ends lost 2 bases and 7 bases respectively, with 8 bases between them. CDR3 loop: CASSERVGGYTF. CDR3 nucleotide sequence: TGTGCCAGCAGTGAACGGGTTGGTGGCTACACCTTC.

The J gene is TRBJ2-2, the V gene TRBV19, with TRBD1 as a possible D gene (6 bases). The CDR3 is made up of 15 amino acids. V dropped 3 bases and J dropped 2 bases, with 10 bases sitting between them. Germline CDR1 LNHDA, CDR2 SQIVND (reference sequence). The CDR3 nucleotides read TGTGCCAGTAGTATGGCAGGGACAAACACCGGGGAGCTGTTTTTT. Translation: CASSMAGTNTGELFF.

The J gene is TRBJ1-1, the V gene TRBV28; 10 bases line up with TRBD1. This CDR3 is built from 17 residues. The germline V gene has CDR1 MDHEN and CDR2 SYDVKM. Trimming cost V 5 bases and J 0 bases; bases outside gene matches: 9. The CDR3 spells CASSPLPTGGLNTEAFF. The CDR3 bases are TGTGCCAGCAGTCCATTACCGACAGGGGGCTTGAACACTGAAGCTTTCTTT.

Of note for this clone: Other DNA sequences in the sample encode the same CDR3. The chain uses TRBV5-1 and TRBJ1-3; D is uncertain. The CDR3 is 13 amino acids. V was clipped by 0 bases and J by 4 bases, with 5 bases between them. From germline, CDR1 is SGHRS and CDR2 YFSETQ. The CDR3 DNA reads TGCGCCAGCAGCTTGGGGCAGGGAAACACCATATATTTT. Protein sequence: CASSLGQGNTIYF.

This chain links TRBV6-1 with TRBJ2-3; weak D call: TRBD2 (6 bases). V was clipped by 10 bases and J by 0 bases, with 14 bases between them. Germline values: CDR1 MNHNS, CDR2 SASEGT. This CDR3 spans 14 amino acids. CDR3 nucleotide sequence: TGTGCCATAGCCAGGCGGGGTAGCACAGATACGCAGTATTTT. This translates into CAIARRGSTDTQYF.

V is TRBV11-2 and J is TRBJ2-1, with D possibly matching TRBD1 (5 bases). CDR1 is SGHAT and CDR2 is FQNNGV in the germline V gene. V was clipped by 2 bases and J by 6 bases, with 11 bases between them. CDR3 length: 14 residues. The CDR3, as DNA: TGTGCCAGCAGCTTAAGCTCCCAGGGCAATGAGCAGTTCTTC. This translates into CASSLSSQGNEQFF. The whole variable domain, remainder taken from reference TRBV11-2 and TRBJ2-1, is EAGVAQSPRYKIIEKRQSVAFWCNPISGHATLYWYQQILGQGPKLLIQFQNNGVVDDSQLPKDRFSAERLKGVDSTLKIQPAKLEDSAVYLCASSLSSQGNEQFFGPGTRLTVL.

The chain combines TRBV4-3 with TRBJ1-5; tentative D call: TRBD1 (6 bases). CDR1 and CDR2 from the germline V gene are LGHNA and YSLEER. CDR3 length: 17 amino acids. Trimming removed 4 bases from V and 4 bases from J, with 20 bases in between. CDR3 sequence (DNA): TGCGCCAGCAGCCTAGCTCTCTCGGGGGGGACAAATCAGCCCCAGCATTTT. This translates into CASSLALSGGTNQPQHF.

V gene TRBV5-5 combines with J gene TRBJ1-5; possibly TRBD1 for D (5 bases). The germline V gene has CDR1 SGHKS and CDR2 YYEKEE (reference sequence). Trimming removed 4 bases at V and 4 bases at J, with 15 bases between. The CDR3 loop spans 15 amino acids. CDR3 protein: CASSQGLSRNQPQHF. The CDR3 region has the DNA TGTGCCAGCAGCCAGGGACTCTCCCGAAATCAGCCCCAGCATTTT.

The rearrangement links TRBV6-1 to TRBJ1-4, with TRBD1 matching over 9 bases. The V segment lost 4 bases and the J segment 7 bases; nucleotides outside the gene matches: 19. The CDR3 runs 19 residues. Germline V gene lookup returns CDR1 MNHNS and CDR2 SASEGT. Here the CDR3 reads CASSVGVGQGTVWGEKLFF. The CDR3, as DNA: TGTGCCAGCAGTGTGGGAGTGGGACAGGGCACGGTCTGGGGTGAAAAACTGTTTTTT.

The chain links TRBV7-2 to TRBJ2-3; the D is unclear. V lost 6 bases and J lost 6, with 10 bases in between. Germline V gene sequence: CDR1 SGHTA, CDR2 FQGNSA. The CDR3 loop spans 12 amino acids. The CDR3 is CASSTYIDTQYF. The CDR3 nucleotides read TGTGCCAGCAGTACCTATATTGATACGCAGTATTTT.

V and J are TRBV5-1 and TRBJ1-1; D gene uncertain. CDR1 SGHRS and CDR2 YFSETQ come from the germline V gene. CDR3 length equals 14 residues. V gave up 0 bases and J gave up 4 bases, with 10 bases separating them. CDR3 sequence: CASSLELIGTEAFF. The DNA of the CDR3 is TGCGCCAGCAGCTTGGAACTGATCGGCACTGAAGCTTTCTTT. Looking up the rest from reference TRBV5-1 and TRBJ1-1 gives the full variable domain: KAGVTQTPRYLIKTRGQQVTLSCSPISGHRSVSWYQQTPGQGLQFLFEYFSETQRNKGNFPGRFSGRQFSNSRSEMNVSTLELGDSALYLCASSLELIGTEAFFGQGTRLTVV.

CDR3 sequence (DNA): TGTGCCAGCAGTCTGACCGGGACACTATCCTACGAGCAGTACTTC. Amino acids: CASSLTGTLSYEQYF. J is TRBJ2-7 and V is TRBV28; D is perhaps TRBD1 (6 bases). Trimming took 5 bases from V and 1 from J, leaving 15 bases between them. The length of the CDR3 is 15 residues. Germline V gene data show CDR1 as MDHEN and CDR2 as SYDVKM.

This clone was detected only a few times. The gene calls are TRBV11-2 and TRBJ1-2, with D possibly being TRBD1 (5 bases). Trimming removed 5 bases from V and 8 bases from J, with 15 bases in between. The length of the CDR3 is 13 residues. In germline, CDR1 is SGHAT, CDR2 FQNNGV. The chain's CDR3 is CASSLTRGEGYTF. CDR3 bases: TGTGCCAGCAGCCTGACTCGGGGGGAAGGCTACACCTTC.

The chain couples TRBV7-3 to TRBJ2-1; possibly TRBD1 for D (5 bases). V was pared by 5 bases and J by 4 bases, with 15 bases between. CDR3 length equals 15 residues. CDR1 and CDR2 (germline): SGHTA, FQGTGA. The CDR3: CASSPQGGPYNEQFF. The CDR3 DNA is TGTGCCAGCAGCCCCCAGGGCGGACCGTACAATGAGCAGTTCTTC.

This chain joins TRBV7-8 and TRBJ1-5; tentative D call: TRBD1 (6 bases). The CDR3 has 16 amino acids. The V and J ends lost 5 bases and 8 bases respectively, with 22 bases between them. CDR1 and CDR2 from the germline V gene are SGHVS and FQNEAQ. This chain's CDR3 is CASSLGATGLTEPQHF. CDR3 DNA: TGTGCCAGCAGCCTGGGGGCAACGGGCTTGACTGAGCCCCAGCATTTT.

V usage is TRBV2 and J usage is TRBJ1-6, with TRBD1 as a possible D gene (6 bases). This CDR3 is 11 amino acids long. The V end was cut by 5 bases, the J end by 16 bases, with 12 bases between. Germline loops: CDR1 SNHLY, CDR2 FYNNEI. The CDR3 DNA sequence: TGTGCCAGCAGTCCTGGGGGGGCGCTCCACTTT. As protein: CASSPGGALHF.

The rearrangement uses TRBV7-6 and TRBJ2-3, with 7 bases lining up with TRBD1. The CDR3 covers 17 residues. Germline values: CDR1 SGHVS, CDR2 FNYEAQ. The ends lost 1 base at V and 0 bases at J; junction bases unmatched: 7. CDR3 amino acids: CASSLEYRGPSTDTQYF. CDR3 in DNA: TGTGCCAGCAGCTTAGAGTACAGGGGACCGAGCACAGATACGCAGTATTTT.

This chain connects TRBV5-1 to TRBJ2-5; 12 bases agree with TRBD2. The closer fit of TRBJ2-7 to the DNA end suggests the J call may be wrong. This CDR3 has 15 amino acids. Looked up from germline, CDR1 is SGHRS and CDR2 is YFSETQ. CDR3 in amino acids: CASTPGLAGNYEQYF. In DNA form, the CDR3 reads TGCGCCAGCACCCCTGGACTAGCGGGAAACTACGAGCAGTACTTC.

The gene calls are TRBV28 and TRBJ1-2, with a weak D call TRBD1 (6 bases). There are 14 residues in the CDR3. V gave up 5 bases and J gave up 5 bases, with 15 bases separating them. The germline CDR1 and CDR2 sequences are MDHEN and SYDVKM. The CDR3 here is CASSDGQWVYGYTF. The CDR3 nucleotides are TGTGCCAGCAGTGATGGACAGTGGGTATATGGCTACACCTTC.

The rearrangement uses TRBV4-1 and TRBJ1-1; D is undetermined. Deletions cut 0 bases from V and 3 bases from J, with 17 bases between. The CDR3 has 17 residues. In germline, CDR1 is MGHRA, CDR2 YSYEKL. CDR3 coding DNA: TGCGCCAGCAGCCAAGAAGTTACCCGAACGGTTTACACTGAAGCTTTCTTT. This sequence encodes CASSQEVTRTVYTEAFF.

The chain couples TRBV6-5 to TRBJ2-7; 9 bases match TRBD2. With 4 bases clipped from V and 4 bases from J, the junction kept 8 bases outside the gene matches. Germline CDR1 and CDR2: MNHEY and SVGAGI. The CDR3 is made up of 15 amino acids. The CDR3, as DNA: TGTGCCAGCAGTTCGGCTAGCGGGACCCGTTACGAGCAGTACTTC. Translated: CASSSASGTRYEQYF.

The chain joins TRBV6-5 to TRBJ2-3; TRBD1 agrees at 9 bases. V trimming: 10 bases; J trimming: 3 bases; junction bases outside the gene matches: 5. The CDR3 extends over 13 amino acids. Germline loops: CDR1 MNHEY, CDR2 SVGAGI. In DNA, the CDR3 is TGTGCCACCGGACAGGGGTGGACAGATACGCAGTATTTT. This codes for CATGQGWTDTQYF.

The chain is built from TRBV7-9 and TRBJ2-7; D not resolved. Per germline, CDR1 SEHNR and CDR2 FQNEAQ (reference sequence). Trimming pared 4 bases from V and 7 bases from J, leaving 14 bases between. The CDR3 runs 13 residues. This CDR3 is CASSSAGYWEQYF. The CDR3 coding sequence is TGTGCCAGCAGCTCAGCCGGGTACTGGGAGCAGTACTTC.

The gene calls are TRBV4-3 and TRBJ2-1; no definite D call. V lost 3 bases to trimming and J lost 1 base, with 10 bases between them. The CDR3 sequence is 15 residues long. Germline V gene lookup returns CDR1 LGHNA and CDR2 YSLEER. This chain's CDR3 is CASSQVSMSYNEQFF. The CDR3, as DNA: TGCGCCAGCAGCCAGGTTAGCATGTCCTACAATGAGCAGTTCTTC.

This chain connects TRBV7-9 to TRBJ2-2; D is undetermined. V was pared by 5 bases and J by 9 bases, with 4 bases between. The V gene's germline CDR1 is SEHNR and CDR2 FQNEAQ (reference sequence). This CDR3 has 10 residues. The CDR3 region is CASSPWELFF. CDR3 bases: TGTGCCAGCAGCCCCTGGGAGCTGTTTTTT. Looking up the rest from reference TRBV7-9 and TRBJ2-2 gives the full variable domain: DTGVSQNPRHKITKRGQNVTFRCDPISEHNRLYWYRQTLGQGPEFLTYFQNEAQLEKSRLLSDRFSAERPKGSFSTLEIQRTEQGDSAMYLCASSPWELFFGEGSRLTVL.

The rearrangement joins TRBV5-1 to TRBJ2-1; 8 nucleotides match TRBD2. With 4 bases clipped from V and 9 bases from J, the junction kept 15 bases outside the gene matches. This CDR3 contains 16 residues. Germline values: CDR1 SGHRS, CDR2 YFSETQ. The CDR3 reads CASSRPGAGGWAEQFF. CDR3 nucleotides: TGCGCCAGCAGCCGCCCGGGGGCGGGAGGATGGGCTGAGCAGTTCTTC.

The chain joins TRBV7-2 to TRBJ1-1, with unresolved D. The V gene's germline CDR1 is SGHTA and CDR2 FQGNSA. Trimming cost V 1 base and J 2 bases, with 8 bases left between them. This CDR3 contains 14 residues. The DNA for the CDR3 is TGTGCCAGCAGCTTAGGTGCGTCCAACACTGAAGCTTTCTTT. It specifies CASSLGASNTEAFF.

V is TRBV28 and J is TRBJ2-7; 8 bases are shared with TRBD1. Trimming cost V 3 bases and J 8 bases; bases outside gene matches: 9. CDR3 length: 14 amino acids. Germline-derived CDR1 and CDR2 are MDHEN and SYDVKM. The CDR3 spells CASSFQGAGGQQYF. CDR3 coding DNA: TGTGCCAGCAGTTTCCAGGGGGCGGGCGGGCAGCAGTACTTC.

This CDR3 reads CASSGQREYNGELFF. For the CDR3, the DNA is TGTGCCAGCAGTGGGCAGCGGGAGTACAACGGGGAGCTGTTTTTT. The rearrangement uses TRBV6-4 and TRBJ2-2; 8 bases align to TRBD2. The CDR3 length is 15 residues. Germline loops: CDR1 MRHNA, CDR2 SNTAGT. After removal of 4 bases from V and 7 bases from J, the junction contained 8 bases not matched to a gene.